Presented here are 7 T cell receptor beta chains from one specimen sequenced in a study of blood T cell repertoires in COVID-19. Produced via immunoSEQ multiplex PCR; TCRdb's table is partial and in-frame only. This table has some 180,000 clones, 75% to 90% appearing once. The specimen sequenced was peripheral blood. Source of these receptors: a woman between 40 and 55 years old with COVID-19, enrolled during active disease.

The rearrangement links TRBV19 to TRBJ1-5; 7 bases match TRBD1. CDR1 is LNHDA and CDR2 is SQIVND in the germline V gene (reference sequence). V gave up 7 bases and J gave up 5 bases; unmatched junction bases: 5. The CDR3 covers 13 residues. The CDR3 bases are TGTGCCAGTAAGGGGGCCAGCTATCAGCCCCAGCATTTT. Its translation: CASKGASYQPQHF.

The gene calls are TRBV5-1 and TRBJ1-1; no definite D call. Between the trimmed V and J ends, which lost 0 bases and 3 bases, there was a span of 3 bases. Germline lookup yields CDR1 SGHRS and CDR2 YFSETQ. The CDR3 is 12 residues long. CDR3: CASSLDYTEAFF. CDR3 nucleotide sequence: TGCGCCAGCAGCTTGGACTACACTGAAGCTTTCTTT.

The V and J genes are TRBV6-4 and TRBJ2-3; 7 bases align to TRBD2. V gave up 5 bases and J gave up 2 bases; unmatched junction bases: 7. The germline V gene has CDR1 MRHNA and CDR2 SNTAGT. The CDR3 loop spans 15 amino acids. CDR3 nucleotides: TGTGCCAGCAGTCCAGCGGGGTTACCCACAGATACGCAGTATTTT. As protein: CASSPAGLPTDTQYF.

This clone was found a few times. The CDR3 DNA reads as TGTGCCAGCAGTCCCCGGGGAGCGGGTACCTACGAGCAGTACTTC. This codes for CASSPRGAGTYEQYF. The rearrangement links TRBV28 to TRBJ2-7, with a possible D match to TRBD2 (6 bases). The CDR3 consists of 15 residues. Germline CDR1 MDHEN, CDR2 SYDVKM. V shed 5 bases and J shed 2 bases, with 16 bases lying between them.

The chain couples TRBV28 to TRBJ1-5; D gene unclear. V was shortened by 5 bases and J by 6 bases, with 8 bases between the two germline ends. Germline CDR1 reads MDHEN; CDR2 reads SYDVKM. The CDR3 is 12 residues long. CDR3: CASSPPGQPQHF. The CDR3 nucleotides read TGTGCCAGCAGTCCCCCGGGTCAGCCCCAGCATTTT.

This chain links TRBV10-1 with TRBJ1-1; TRBD1 matches at 7 bases. The ends lost 6 bases at V and 4 bases at J; junction bases unmatched: 8. Per the germline V gene, CDR1 is WNHNN and CDR2 is SYGVQD (reference sequence). This CDR3 has 14 amino acids. In DNA, the CDR3 is TGCGCCAGCAGCCAGACAGGGAGAGGCACTGAAGCTTTCTTT. As protein: CASSQTGRGTEAFF.

The J gene is TRBJ2-5, the V gene TRBV10-1, with D perhaps TRBD2 (6 bases). CDR1 is WNHNN, CDR2 SYGVQD, per germline (reference sequence). V was trimmed by 6 bases and J by 5 bases, leaving 10 bases between them. The CDR3 is 12 amino acids. CDR3 protein: CASSRSGETQYF. In DNA, the CDR3 is TGCGCCAGCAGCCGGAGCGGGGAGACCCAGTACTTC.